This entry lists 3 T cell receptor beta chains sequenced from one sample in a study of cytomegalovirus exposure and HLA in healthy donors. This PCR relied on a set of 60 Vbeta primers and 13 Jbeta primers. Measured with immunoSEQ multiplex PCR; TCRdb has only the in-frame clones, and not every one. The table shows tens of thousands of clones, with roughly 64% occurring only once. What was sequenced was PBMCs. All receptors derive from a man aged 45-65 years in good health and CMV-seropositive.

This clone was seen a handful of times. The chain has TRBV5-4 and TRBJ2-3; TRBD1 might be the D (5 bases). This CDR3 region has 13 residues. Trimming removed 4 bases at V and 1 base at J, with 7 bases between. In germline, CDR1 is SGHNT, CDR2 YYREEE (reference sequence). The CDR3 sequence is CASSEGGTDTQYF. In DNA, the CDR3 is TGTGCCAGCAGCGAAGGGGGCACAGATACGCAGTATTTT.

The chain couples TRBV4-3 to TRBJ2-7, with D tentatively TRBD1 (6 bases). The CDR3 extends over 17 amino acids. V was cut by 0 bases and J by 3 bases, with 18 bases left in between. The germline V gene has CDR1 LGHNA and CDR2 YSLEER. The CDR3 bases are TGCGCCAGCAGCCAAGAAGGGGCAGCGGACAGAGACTACGAGCAGTACTTC. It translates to CASSQEGAADRDYEQYF.

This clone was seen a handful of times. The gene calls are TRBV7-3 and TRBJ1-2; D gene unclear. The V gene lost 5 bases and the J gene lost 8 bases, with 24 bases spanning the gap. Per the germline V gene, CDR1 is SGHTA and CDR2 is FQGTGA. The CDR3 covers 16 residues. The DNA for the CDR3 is TGTGCCAGCAGCGCTAGCGCTCCGGGAGCCGGGGAGGGCTACACCTTC. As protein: CASSASAPGAGEGYTF.